The rows below give T cell receptor beta chains drawn from one sample of a study of blood T cell repertoires in COVID-19. Assay: immunoSEQ multiplex PCR; the TCRdb copy retains only in-frame clones and omits some. The sample shows roughly 56,000 clones, 80% to 95% of them seen only once. Source material: peripheral blood. All receptors derive from a man in his forties or fifties with active COVID-19. Both conserved end residues are part of each CDR3. The D gene is left open where the match is weak. Not all rows give a size; the values are once, few, many and, for expanded clones, a class.

>TRBD2|.|TRBJ2-1|TRBV29-1
TGCAGCGTGGCGACTAGCGGGAGTCGCAATGAGCAGTTCTTC
CSVATSGSRNEQFF
>TRBD2|.|TRBJ2-7|TRBV7-9
TGTGCCAGCAGCTACCTAGCGGGAGTAACGGGCGAGCAGTACTTC
CASSYLAGVTGEQYF
>.|.|TRBJ2-5|TRBV28
TGTGCCAGCAGACAAGTACAGGGTCGATCCTCAAAAGAGACCCAGTACTTC
CASRQVQGRSSKETQYF
>TRBD2|.|TRBJ2-7|TRBV5-1
TGCGCCAGCAGCTTGGTGATAGCGGGGGCTACTCCCTACGAGCAGTACTTC
CASSLVIAGATPYEQYF
>.|once|TRBJ1-1|TRBV5-1
TGCGCCAGCAGCTTGGAGCCGACAGGAGGTTTCACTGAAGCTTTCTTT
CASSLEPTGGFTEAFF
>TRBD2|.|TRBJ2-2|TRBV6-1
TGTGCCAGCAGCAAACCCGACGGGGGGAACGGGGAGCTGTTTTTT
CASSKPDGGNGELFF
>.|.|TRBJ2-2|TRBV4-1
TGCGCCAGCGGACTAGGGGGGAGCGCGAACACCGGGGAGCTGTTTTTT
CASGLGGSANTGELFF
>.|.|TRBJ1-3|TRBV6-1
TGTGCCAGCAGTGCGGGGGGACTTACCACGCGAAACACCATATATTTT
CASSAGGLTTRNTIYF
>.|once|TRBJ2-7|TRBV6-1
TGTGCCAGCAGTGAGTCGTGGGAGGCCGCCTACGAGCAGTACTTC
CASSESWEAAYEQYF
>.|.|TRBJ2-7|TRBV6-5
TGTGCCAGCCGAGCAATTACGAGGGTTTCCTACGAGCAGTACTTC
CASRAITRVSYEQYF
>TRBD2|.|TRBJ2-1|TRBV7-2
TGTGCCAGCAGCGAACCCGGGACTAGCTACAATGAGCAGTTCTTC
CASSEPGTSYNEQFF
>TRBD1|.|TRBJ2-2|TRBV2
TGTGCCAGCAGTCAGGACAGGGCGAACACCGGGGAGCTGTTTTTT
CASSQDRANTGELFF
>.|once|TRBJ2-7|TRBV23-1
TGCGCCAGCAGTCAATCCAGTGGGGGCGAGGGGCAGTACTTC
CASSQSSGGEGQYF
>.|.|TRBJ2-3|TRBV10-3
TGTGCCATCAGTGACTGGGGGGACACAGATACGCAGTATTTT
CAISDWGDTDTQYF
>TRBD2|.|TRBJ2-7|TRBV11-2
TGTGCCAGCAGCTCACTAGCGGGGGCCTCTTCGCGCGAGCAGTACTTC
CASSSLAGASSREQYF
>.|.|TRBJ2-2|TRBV5-1
TGCGCCAGCAGCTTCGCCGGGACTGCGAACACCGGGGAGCTGTTTTTT
CASSFAGTANTGELFF
>TRBD1|.|TRBJ1-1|TRBV5-1
TGCGCCAGCAGCTTGGACGGACAGGGAAACACTGAAGCTTTCTTT
CASSLDGQGNTEAFF